What follows describes a single T cell receptor (beta chain). Its specificity is unknown. These data are taken from a study of somatic mutations in cytotoxic T cells in rheumatoid arthritis. Study-wide results and limits: The study found no significant difference in CD8+ T-cell clonality between rheumatoid arthritis patients and age-matched healthy controls.

Data came from immunoSEQ multiplex PCR; TCRdb stores just in-frame clones and leaves some out. The data hold about 10,000 clones, with 75% to 90% observed a single time. The CDR3 runs to 13 residues. Unmatched junction bases numbered 5, after V lost 6 bases and J lost 4 bases. Per germline, CDR1 ENHRY and CDR2 SYGVKD. The V call is TRBV10-3, the J call TRBJ1-2; the match to TRBD1 covers 7 bases. This receptor was identified in a woman aged 18-35 years with rheumatoid arthritis. What was sequenced was CD4+ T cells sorted from blood. CDR3 nucleotide sequence: TGTGCCATCAGAGGACAGGACGGCTATGGCTACACCTTC. Encoded protein: CAIRGQDGYGYTF.